These T cell receptor beta chains were read from a single sample in a study of graft-versus-host responses after intestinal transplantation. Assay used: immunoSEQ multiplex PCR; TCRdb lists only in-frame clones, some missing. The sample records 150,000 or so clones, about 90% being singletons. Antigens for these TCRs are unknown. The source material was unstimulated CD4+ T cells sorted from spleen or lymph node cells, sampled before intestinal transplant. These receptors were taken from a human donor who received an intestinal transplant. Both conserved end residues are part of each CDR3. The D gene is left open where the match is weak. A clone size is listed for some rows: how often the clone was seen (once, few, many), or a class if it is expanded.

J gene | clone size | D gene | V gene | CDR3 DNA | CDR3 protein
TRBJ2-7 | once | - | TRBV21-1 | TGTGCCAGCGGGACTGAGCGGGAGCAGGACTACGAGCAGTACTTC | CASGTEREQDYEQYF
TRBJ2-3 | - | - | TRBV2 | TGTGCCAGCAGCGAGAGGGAGGAGGGTGGAAATACGCAGTATTTT | CASSEREEGGNTQYF
TRBJ1-2 | once | - | TRBV10-3 | TGTGCCATCAGTGAGTCAGACAGAAACTATGGCTACACCTTC | CAISESDRNYGYTF
TRBJ2-3 | - | - | TRBV11-2 | TGTGCCAGCAGCCCTTTAGGTGGACAAAGCCCAGATACGCAGTATTTT | CASSPLGGQSPDTQYF
TRBJ2-1 | - | - | TRBV9 | TGTGCCAGCAGCGCTACGGGAGAGCAAAACAATGAGCAGTTCTTC | CASSATGEQNNEQFF
TRBJ2-7 | - | TRBD1 | TRBV28 | TGTGCCAGCAATAGCCTCGGACAGGGGGCCTACGAGCAGTACTTC | CASNSLGQGAYEQYF
TRBJ2-7 | - | - | TRBV19 | TGTGCCAGTAGTAAGGGACCTGACTCCTACGAGCAGTACTTC | CASSKGPDSYEQYF
TRBJ2-1 | - | - | TRBV28 | TGTGCCAGCAGTTTATCAAGGGCGGAGGAGATCTTC | CASSLSRAEEIF
TRBJ1-5 | - | - | TRBV7-8 | TGTGCCAGCAGCTTTCAGGGCAGGAATAGCAATCAGCCCCAGCATTTT | CASSFQGRNSNQPQHF
TRBJ1-2 | - | - | TRBV2 | TGTGCCAGCAGTGAAGTAGGAGCCTATGGCTACACCTTC | CASSEVGAYGYTF
TRBJ2-2 | - | - | TRBV7-8 | TGTGCCAGCAGCTTACTAAAGGGGGCCGGGGAGCTGTTTTTT | CASSLLKGAGELFF
TRBJ2-2 | - | - | TRBV5-1 | TGCGCCAGCAGCTTTACCGAAGTTTACGAACCCGGGGAGCTGTTTTTT | CASSFTEVYEPGELFF
TRBJ1-2 | - | TRBD1 | TRBV5-4 | TGTGCCAGCAGCTTGGGGGACAGGGTAGGCGGCTACACCTTC | CASSLGDRVGGYTF
TRBJ2-2 | - | - | TRBV11-2 | TGTGCCAGCAGCTCCCAACCCCCGGGGCCCTCCGGGGAGCTGTTTTTT | CASSSQPPGPSGELFF
TRBJ2-2 | - | TRBD2 | TRBV7-3 | TGTGCCAGCAGCTTAAATCCTAGCGGGAGGGTGAGCACCGGGGAGCTGTTTTTT | CASSLNPSGRVSTGELFF
TRBJ2-1 | - | - | TRBV2 | TGTGCCAGCAGTGAAGCGCTGGCCTCCTCCGAGCAGTTCTTC | CASSEALASSEQFF
TRBJ1-5 | - | TRBD1 | TRBV28 | TGTGCCAGCAGATACGGACAGGGCCAGCCCCAGCATTTT | CASRYGQGQPQHF
TRBJ1-2 | - | - | TRBV19 | TGTGCCAGTACCAGACAGGAGGGCTATGGCTACACCTTC | CASTRQEGYGYTF
TRBJ2-1 | - | - | TRBV5-1 | TGCGCCAGCAGCCCTCCCACACAGATGCTAGCCGAGCAGTTCTTC | CASSPPTQMLAEQFF
TRBJ1-5 | - | - | TRBV6-1 | TGTGCCAGCAGTGGGGAGGGTAGCTATCAGCCCCAGCATTTT | CASSGEGSYQPQHF
TRBJ1-2 | - | - | TRBV2 | TGTGCCAGCAGTGACTTTTCTAACTATGGCTACACCTTC | CASSDFSNYGYTF
TRBJ1-5 | - | - | TRBV28 | TGTGCCAGCCGTCAGGGACTATTGACGTTTCAGCCCCAGCATTTT | CASRQGLLTFQPQHF
TRBJ2-7 | - | - | TRBV6-1 | TGTGCCAGCATTGAAGGACTGTTAGAGTACGAGCAGTACTTC | CASIEGLLEYEQYF
TRBJ2-2 | - | TRBD2 | TRBV25-1 | TGTGCCAGCAGGGAGACTAGCGGAGTGGGAAGCGGGGAGCTGTTTTTT | CASRETSGVGSGELFF
TRBJ2-1 | - | TRBD2 | TRBV6-4 | TGTGCCAGCAGTGGACTAGCGGGAGGGCCGGCTGAGCAGTTCTTC | CASSGLAGGPAEQFF
TRBJ2-7 | - | - | TRBV20-1 | TGCAGTGACTACTACGAGCAGTACTTC | CSDYYEQYF
TRBJ1-3 | - | - | TRBV7-9 | TGTGCCAGCAGCTTAGAGGACAGACGAAACACCATATATTTT | CASSLEDRRNTIYF
TRBJ2-7 | - | - | TRBV7-2 | TGTGCCAGCAGCTTAGCGGGGCTGCCCACCTACGAGCAGTACTTC | CASSLAGLPTYEQYF
TRBJ2-3 | - | TRBD2 | TRBV19 | TGTGCCAGTAGTATTTTAGCGGGAGATTCGACAGATACGCAGTATTTT | CASSILAGDSTDTQYF
TRBJ1-2 | once | TRBD1 | TRBV7-3 | TGTGCCAGCAGCTTTCAGGGGGCGCAATATGGCTACACCTTC | CASSFQGAQYGYTF
TRBJ2-7 | - | TRBD2 | TRBV19 | TGTGCCAGTAGTGCGCGACTAGCGGGAGGGCACGAGCAGTACTTC | CASSARLAGGHEQYF
TRBJ2-3 | - | - | TRBV27 | TGTGCCAGCGGGCGGATGGATACGCAGTATTTT | CASGRMDTQYF
TRBJ2-5 | - | - | TRBV7-8 | TGTGCCAGCGCAACTAGGGGTGAGCAGTACTTC | CASATRGEQYF
TRBJ2-7 | - | TRBD2 | TRBV7-2 | TGTGCCAGCAGCTTATCACTAGCGGGAGTGGGGGAGCAGTACTTC | CASSLSLAGVGEQYF
TRBJ2-2 | - | - | TRBV2 | TGTGCCAGCAGTGTGAAAACGAGGCCAAGCGGGGAGCTGTTTTTT | CASSVKTRPSGELFF
TRBJ2-7 | - | - | TRBV18 | TGTGCCAGCTCACCATCGGTCTACGAGCAGTACTTC | CASSPSVYEQYF
TRBJ2-4 | - | TRBD2 | TRBV9 | TGTGCCAGCAGCGTAGAGGGAGGGTCGAACATTCAGTACTTC | CASSVEGGSNIQYF
TRBJ2-2 | - | TRBD1 | TRBV5-1 | TGCGCCAGCAGTCCGGGACAGGTGAACACCGGGGAGCTGTTTTTT | CASSPGQVNTGELFF
TRBJ2-1 | - | TRBD2 | TRBV18 | TGTGCCAGCCGGGCTAGCGGGAGGGTCAACAATGAGCAGTTCTTC | CASRASGRVNNEQFF
TRBJ1-5 | - | - | TRBV7-2 | TGTGCCAGCAGCTTAAGTTCGACAGTCCGTGGCAATCAGCCCCAGCATTTT | CASSLSSTVRGNQPQHF
TRBJ1-2 | - | - | TRBV19 | TGTGCCAGTAGTACCCCCGTCAACTATGGCTACACCTTC | CASSTPVNYGYTF
TRBJ2-3 | few | TRBD2 | TRBV27 | TGTGCCAGCAGTCGCTATACGGGACTAGCGGGAGGGCCAGATACGCAGTATTTT | CASSRYTGLAGGPDTQYF
TRBJ2-3 | few | - | TRBV6-4 | TGTGCCAGCAGTGACCAGTCCAGCGGTACGCAGTATTTT | CASSDQSSGTQYF
TRBJ2-2 | - | - | TRBV5-5 | TGTGCCAGCAGCTTGGATACCCAGCCGAAACGCACCGGGGAGCTGTTTTTT | CASSLDTQPKRTGELFF
TRBJ2-1 | - | - | TRBV7-8 | TGTGCCAGCAGCCCCACTGTAGCCTTCGATGAGCAGTTCTTC | CASSPTVAFDEQFF
TRBJ1-2 | - | TRBD1 | TRBV5-1 | TGCGCCAGCAGCTTCGGGACAGCTAACTATGGCTACACCTTC | CASSFGTANYGYTF
TRBJ2-3 | - | - | TRBV6-5 | TGTGCCAGCAGTTACTCGTGGGTTAACGCAGATACGCAGTATTTT | CASSYSWVNADTQYF
TRBJ2-1 | - | - | TRBV5-1 | TGCGCCAGCAGCTTGGAAGCCTCCAGAGCCCATGAGCAGTTCTTC | CASSLEASRAHEQFF
TRBJ2-1 | once | - | TRBV10-1 | TGCGCCAGCAGTGATTCCTTCCCGATGGGACCTCTTTACAATGAGCAGTTCTTC | CASSDSFPMGPLYNEQFF
TRBJ2-1 | - | TRBD2 | TRBV11-3 | TGTGCCAGCAGCCCTACTAGCGGGAGCATCGATGAGCAGTTCTTC | CASSPTSGSIDEQFF
TRBJ2-1 | - | TRBD1 | TRBV9 | TGTGCCAGCAGCGTGACGACAGGGGGCGGTGAGCAGTTCTTC | CASSVTTGGGEQFF
TRBJ2-1 | once | TRBD2 | TRBV4-1 | TGCGCCAGCAGCCAAAGACTAGCGACCGCCAATGAGCAGTTCTTC | CASSQRLATANEQFF
TRBJ1-5 | - | - | TRBV19 | TGTGCCAGTAGTATAGTCAGGACACCTAATCAGCCCCAGCATTTT | CASSIVRTPNQPQHF
TRBJ1-6 | - | - | TRBV6-1 | TGTGCCAGCAGTATTGACTCCTATAATTCACCCCTCCACTTT | CASSIDSYNSPLHF
TRBJ1-4 | - | TRBD1 | TRBV7-9 | TGTGCCAGCAGATGGGAATGGACAGGGGATGAAAAACTGTTTTTT | CASRWEWTGDEKLFF